Presented here are 15 T cell receptor beta chains from one specimen sequenced in a study of response to subunit inactivated influenza vaccine. TCRdb passed the RT-PCR reads through MiXCR, listing each CDR3 protein once. The sample has around 750,000 distinct CDR3 sequences; 21% are singletons. The sequencing used PBMCs from blood, collected about 5 days after vaccination. The receptor set was obtained from a man between 50 and 59 years old who received an inactivated influenza vaccine.

DNA of the CDR3: TGTGCCAGCAGCCCAGGATTTAGCGGAATGGATGAGCAGTTCTTC. It translates to CASSPGFSGMDEQFF. The chain links TRBV5-6 to TRBJ2-1, with D perhaps TRBD2 (6 bases). The CDR3 covers 15 residues. The V gene's germline CDR1 is SGHDT and CDR2 YYEEEE. V was trimmed by 4 bases and J by 8 bases, leaving 19 bases between them.

This clonotype has only a few counts. The V gene is TRBV9, the J gene TRBJ2-1, with D possibly matching TRBD2 (7 bases). The CDR3 has 15 residues. Germline CDR1 and CDR2: SGDLS and YYNGEE. V lost 3 bases, J lost 3 bases, and 13 bases lay in between. CDR3 residues: CASSGGGGNYNEQFF. In DNA form, the CDR3 reads TGTGCCAGCAGCGGGGGGGGCGGGAACTACAATGAGCAGTTCTTC.

The chain couples TRBV6-1 to TRBJ1-2; 11 bases agree with TRBD1. This CDR3 region has 16 residues. V was pared by 6 bases and J by 5 bases, with 11 bases of the junction left unmatched. CDR1 and CDR2 (germline): MNHNS, SASEGT. CDR3 coding DNA: TGTGCCAGCAGGACTCTCGGACAGGGGGCGCGGTATGGCTACACCTTC. This encodes CASRTLGQGARYGYTF.

This clonotype was seen a handful of times. The CDR3 loop is CASSLGLNSYEQYF. Written as DNA, the CDR3 is TGTGCCAGCAGCCTCGGACTGAACTCCTACGAGCAGTACTTC. This chain joins TRBV3-1 and TRBJ2-7; D possibly corresponds to TRBD2 (5 bases). The germline V gene encodes CDR1 LGHDT and CDR2 YNNKEL (reference sequence). V gave up 4 bases and J gave up 0 bases, with 10 bases separating them. The length of the CDR3 is 14 residues.

The chain uses TRBV27 and TRBJ2-5; D call uncertain. V gave up 0 bases and J gave up 2 bases, with 13 bases separating them. This CDR3 is built from 16 residues. Germline CDR1 and CDR2: MNHEY and SMNVEV (reference sequence). The CDR3 sequence is CASSLSSRRTQETQYF. In nucleotides, the CDR3 is TGTGCCAGCAGTTTATCGTCCAGGAGAACACAAGAGACCCAGTACTTC.

The rearrangement links TRBV6-2 or TRBV6-3 to TRBJ2-5; weak D call: TRBD2 (5 bases). CDR1 is MNHEY and CDR2 is SVGEGT in the germline V gene. Trimming stripped 6 bases from V and 1 base from J, with 18 bases between. The CDR3 extends over 16 amino acids. The chain's CDR3 is CASSRTTRRVQETQYF. The DNA of the CDR3 is TGTGCCAGCAGCCGAACTACTAGACGCGTCCAAGAGACCCAGTACTTC.

The chain carries TRBV5-5 and TRBJ2-7, with D possibly TRBD1 on 6 matching bases. Germline V CDR1 and CDR2: SGHKS, YYEKEE (reference sequence). The CDR3 runs 15 residues. V was shortened by 0 bases and J by 3 bases, with 13 bases between the two germline ends. CDR3 amino acids: CASSLARAGVYEQYF. The CDR3 nucleotides read TGTGCCAGCAGCTTGGCCAGGGCAGGGGTCTACGAGCAGTACTTC.

This clonotype has just a few counts. The V call is TRBV25-1, the J call TRBJ2-1, with 12 bases lining up with TRBD1. Germline CDR1 reads MGHDK; CDR2 reads SYGVNS. V lost 6 bases and J lost 9; bases outside the gene matches: 12. CDR3 size: 16 residues. This chain's CDR3 is CASRRDRGRDKGEQFF. Written as DNA, the CDR3 is TGTGCCAGCAGGAGGGACAGGGGGCGAGATAAGGGTGAGCAGTTCTTC.

The V call is TRBV3-1, the J call TRBJ2-6, with TRBD1 identical over 7 bases. V lost 3 bases and J lost 0; bases outside the gene matches: 8. This CDR3 comprises 18 residues. Germline V gene lookup returns CDR1 LGHDT and CDR2 YNNKEL (reference sequence). DNA of the CDR3: TGTGCCAGCAGCCAGCAACAGGGGACCAACTCTGGGGCCAACGTCCTGACTTTC. This translates into CASSQQQGTNSGANVLTF.

In this sample, this clonotype turned up a few times. CDR3 nucleotides: TGTGCCAGCAGCCAGACAGGGGTGGAGACCCAGTACTTC. Its translation: CASSQTGVETQYF. The genes are TRBV12-3 or TRBV12-4 and TRBJ2-5, with 8 bases matching TRBD1. Unmatched junction bases numbered 5, after V lost 6 bases and J lost 5 bases. CDR3 length equals 13 residues.

This clonotype was observed many times. The chain couples TRBV7-8 to TRBJ2-1, with D tentatively TRBD1 (6 bases). CDR1 and CDR2 from the germline V gene are SGHVS and FQNEAQ. The V end was cut by 6 bases, the J end by 2 bases, with 20 bases between. The CDR3 length is 17 residues. The CDR3: CASSSQADRAAYNEQFF. The CDR3 DNA sequence: TGTGCCAGCAGTTCCCAAGCGGACAGAGCTGCCTACAATGAGCAGTTCTTC.

The table lists this clonotype with many counts. The chain couples TRBV5-6 to TRBJ2-1, with TRBD2 matching over 8 bases. Germline V gene data show CDR1 as SGHDT and CDR2 as YYEEEE. The CDR3 covers 17 residues. V lost 0 bases, J lost 0 bases, and 5 bases stayed unmatched. The chain's CDR3 is CASSLGTSLTSYNEQFF. CDR3 sequence (DNA): TGTGCCAGCAGCTTGGGGACTAGCCTAACCTCCTACAATGAGCAGTTCTTC.

The sample holds a few counts of this clonotype. This rearrangement joins TRBV10-3 to TRBJ1-1; D call uncertain. Trimming took 3 bases from V and 7 from J, leaving 12 bases between them. This CDR3 has 13 amino acids. Germline V CDR1 and CDR2: ENHRY, SYGVKD. The CDR3, as DNA: TGTGCCATCAGTGACCGACTGGACCGTGAAGCTTTCTTT. This encodes CAISDRLDREAFF.

The chain uses TRBV27 and TRBJ2-1; 8 nucleotides agree with TRBD2. The CDR3 spans 17 residues. Germline trimming cut 1 base from V and 2 bases from J; bases unmatched to any gene: 7. CDR1 MNHEY and CDR2 SMNVEV come from the germline V gene (reference sequence). As DNA, the CDR3 is TGTGCCAGCAGTTTATGGCGCGGGAGGAAGACCTACAATGAGCAGTTCTTC. Translated: CASSLWRGRKTYNEQFF.

A few counts support this clonotype. J is TRBJ1-2 and V is TRBV5-1; TRBD1 matches 8 bases. Germline V gives CDR1 SGHRS, CDR2 YFSETQ. V dropped 3 bases and J dropped 3; count of bases not matched to a gene: 4. CDR3 size: 14 residues. The CDR3: CASSSTGAYYGYTF. For the CDR3, the DNA is TGCGCCAGCAGCTCGACAGGGGCGTACTATGGCTACACCTTC.